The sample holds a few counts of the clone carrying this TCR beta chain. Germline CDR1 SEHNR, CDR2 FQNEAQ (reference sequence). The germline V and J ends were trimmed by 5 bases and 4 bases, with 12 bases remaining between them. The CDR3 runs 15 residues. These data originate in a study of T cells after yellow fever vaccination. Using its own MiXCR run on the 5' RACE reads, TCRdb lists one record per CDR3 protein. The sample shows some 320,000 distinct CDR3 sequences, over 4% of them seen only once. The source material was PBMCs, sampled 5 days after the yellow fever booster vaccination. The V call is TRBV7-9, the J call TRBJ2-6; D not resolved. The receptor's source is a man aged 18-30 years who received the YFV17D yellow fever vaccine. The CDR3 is CASSPLWTGANVLTF. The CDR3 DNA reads TGTGCCAGCAGCCCCCTGTGGACCGGGGCCAACGTCCTGACTTTC. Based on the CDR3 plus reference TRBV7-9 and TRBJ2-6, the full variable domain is DTGVSQNPRHKITKRGQNVTFRCDPISEHNRLYWYRQTLGQGPEFLTYFQNEAQLEKSRLLSDRFSAERPKGSFSTLEIQRTEQGDSAMYLCASSPLWTGANVLTFGAGSRLTVL.